This TCR beta chain emerged from a study of shared clonotypes between healthy human individuals. The CDR3 is 17 residues long. Germline values: CDR1 MDHEN, CDR2 SYDVKM. Trimming cost V 6 bases and J 0 bases, with 18 bases left between them. Subsets obtained from CD4+ cells comprised CD45RA+ naive and CD45RA-negative memory cells. The assay was immunoSEQ multiplex PCR, and TCRdb's table has in-frame clones only and misses some. The sample yields 950,000 to 1,300,000 clones, approximately 72% seen once. The chain is built from TRBV28 and TRBJ1-5; the D is unclear. The receptor comes from a man younger than 35 in good health. Sequencing was carried out using memory CD4+ T cells sorted from blood. The subset is: CD45RA-negative fraction. Written as DNA, the CDR3 is TGTGCCAGCAGCTACAGTGGAGGCGGATATAGCAATCAGCCCCAGCATTTT. It specifies CASSYSGGGYSNQPQHF. Complete variable domain (other parts from reference TRBV28 and TRBJ1-5): DVKVTQSSRYLVKRTGEKVFLECVQDMDHENMFWYRQDPGLGLRLIYFSYDVKMKEKGDIPEGYSVSREKKERFSLILESASTNQTSMYLCASSYSGGGYSNQPQHFGDGTRLSIL.